Listed below are T cell receptor beta chains from one sample, sequenced in a study of patients and donors after allogeneic stem cell transplantation. TCRdb re-called the RT-PCR reads through MiXCR, storing one row per CDR3 protein. In the table there are about a million distinct CDR3 sequences, roughly 18% of which are singletons. The sample consisted of blood, either unsorted or a sorted T cell fraction (not recorded which). Receptors originate from a human donor who was either an allogeneic HSCT recipient or a stem cell or donor lymphocyte infusion donor (not recorded which). It is not recorded whose cells these are; they may come from a transplant donor. CDR3s include the opening cysteine and the closing phenylalanine or tryptophan. D genes are given only for firm matches. The listing skips clone size in some rows; elsewhere it reads once, few, many or a size class.

few | TRBJ1-1 | TRBD1 | TRBV2 | TGTGCCAGCAGTGAAAGACAGGGGCTGGGGGCTTTCTTT | CASSERQGLGAFF
many | TRBJ2-2 | - | TRBV5-1 | TGTGCCAGCAGCTTATCGGGGAACACCGGGGAGCTGTTTTTT | CASSLSGNTGELFF
few | TRBJ2-5 | TRBD1 | TRBV2 | TGTGCCAGCGCGTTCTCCAGGGACAGGACAAAGACCCAGTACTTC | CASAFSRDRTKTQYF
- | TRBJ2-1 | TRBD2 | TRBV7-3 | TGTGCCAGCAGCTTAATGGGACTAGCCCCCCATGAGCAGTTCTTC | CASSLMGLAPHEQFF
few | TRBJ1-4 | - | TRBV9 | TGTGCCAGCAGCGTAGGGACCAGAGCAGAAGAAAAACTGTTTTTT | CASSVGTRAEEKLFF
few | TRBJ2-3 | - | TRBV29-1 | TGCAGCGTTCCCCGGGACTCAAAGGGAGATACGCAGTATTTT | CSVPRDSKGDTQYF
few | TRBJ1-1 | - | TRBV10-3 | TGTGCCATCAGTGAGTCTCGGCTTCTGAACACTGAAGCTTTCTTT | CAISESRLLNTEAFF
- | TRBJ2-1 | TRBD2 | TRBV7-3 | TGTGCCAGCAGCTCATATTCACTAGCGGAAGCGTACAATGAGCAGTTCTTC | CASSSYSLAEAYNEQFF
- | TRBJ1-4 | - | TRBV24-1 | TGTGCCACCAGGCTCGACCAGGGTTGGAATGAAAAACTGTTTTTT | CATRLDQGWNEKLFF
few | TRBJ1-1 | - | TRBV7-3 | TGTGCCAGCAGCTCAAGGACCGCACCGGCCGTAGCTTTCTTT | CASSSRTAPAVAFF
- | TRBJ1-4 | - | TRBV5-1 | TGCGCCAGCAGCTTCGACCGGGCCCAGCCTAATGAAAAACTGTTTTTT | CASSFDRAQPNEKLFF
- | TRBJ2-3 | - | TRBV27 | TGTGCCACCGAGACTAGCAGGGGAGATACGCAGTATTTT | CATETSRGDTQYF
few | TRBJ1-1 | TRBD1 | TRBV7-2 | TGTGCCAGCAGCTCAAACGACAGGGAGTTGTCAGCTTTCTTT | CASSSNDRELSAFF
- | TRBJ1-3 | TRBD1 | TRBV7-9 | TGTGCCAGCAGGGACGCAACAGGGGTTGGAAACACCATATATTTT | CASRDATGVGNTIYF
many | TRBJ1-4 | - | TRBV12-3/TRBV12-4 | TGTGCCAGCAGTTTTCGGAATGAAAAACTGTTTTTT | CASSFRNEKLFF
many | TRBJ2-7 | - | TRBV4-1 | TGCGCCAGCAGCCAAGAGGGATGGGCAGCCTCCTACGAGCAGTACTTC | CASSQEGWAASYEQYF
- | TRBJ2-7 | TRBD2 | TRBV20-1 | TGCAGTGCTAGAGATCTAGCGGAACCGCGCGGCGAGCAGTACTTC | CSARDLAEPRGEQYF
- | TRBJ2-3 | - | TRBV10-1 | TGCGCCAGCAGTGTCCGGGACGAGGCAGATACGCAGTATTTT | CASSVRDEADTQYF
few | TRBJ1-5 | - | TRBV28 | TGTGCCAGCAGTTGGGACCCAGTAACGTTTCAGCCCCAGCATTTT | CASSWDPVTFQPQHF
- | TRBJ2-2 | - | TRBV19 | TGTGCCAGTAGTATAGTCGATTCGAACACCGGGGAGCTGTTTTTT | CASSIVDSNTGELFF